These 29 T cell receptor beta chains were sequenced from one sample in a study of Tregs in tolerant kidney transplant recipients. Some clones are missing from TCRdb's copy, which holds only in-frame ones; the method was immunoSEQ multiplex PCR. The sample contains about 15,000 clones, approximately 94% of which appear only once. The sequenced sample consisted of CD8+ T cells from blood. These receptors were obtained from a human donor in good health.

This chain links TRBV29-1 with TRBJ1-2, with 7 bases that match TRBD1. The CDR3 runs to 14 residues. CDR1 is SQVTM, CDR2 ANQGSEA, per germline. Losses at the gene ends were 5 bases for V and 4 bases for J; bases not matched to a gene: 10. The CDR3 coding sequence is TGCAGCGTTACCGGGACAGAAGCATTCTATGGCTACACCTTC. Its translation: CSVTGTEAFYGYTF. Supplemented by reference TRBV29-1 and TRBJ1-2, the full variable domain reads SAVISQKPSRDICQRGTSLTIQCQVDSQVTMMFWYRQQPGQSLTLIATANQGSEATYESGFVIDKFPISRPNLTFSTLTVSNMSPEDSSIYLCSVTGTEAFYGYTFGSGTRLTVV.

CDR3 sequence: CASSLGTGPYGYTF. The CDR3 bases are TGTGCCAGCAGCTTGGGGACAGGGCCCTATGGCTACACCTTC. The chain uses TRBV5-5 and TRBJ1-2; TRBD1 aligns across 8 bases. This CDR3 is built from 14 residues. In germline, CDR1 is SGHKS, CDR2 YYEKEE (reference sequence). The junction had 2 bases not matched to a gene; V was cut back by 0 bases and J by 4 bases.

The chain joins TRBV7-2 to TRBJ1-5, with TRBD1 matching over 7 bases. Germline V gives CDR1 SGHTA, CDR2 FQGNSA. The CDR3 totals 14 residues. V gave up 5 bases and J gave up 6 bases; unmatched junction bases: 7. The chain's CDR3 is CASSPDRAGQPQHF. CDR3 sequence (DNA): TGTGCCAGCAGCCCCGACAGGGCTGGTCAGCCCCAGCATTTT.

This clone was picked up a small number of times. The chain uses TRBV2 and TRBJ1-1, with D possibly TRBD1 on 5 matching bases. Germline assignment: CDR1 SNHLY and CDR2 FYNNEI. The CDR3 spans 13 residues. Trimming removed 4 bases at V and 1 base at J, with 7 bases between. This CDR3 is CASSGDGNTEAFF. The CDR3 region has the DNA TGTGCCAGCAGTGGGGACGGGAACACTGAAGCTTTCTTT.

The chain recombines TRBV5-4 with TRBJ2-7; TRBD1 matches at 10 bases. J gave up 5 bases and V 2 bases, and 7 bases lay outside the gene matches. This CDR3 has 15 amino acids. CDR1 and CDR2 from the germline V gene are SGHNT and YYREEE (reference sequence). The CDR3 is CASSFGLTGGNEQYF. For the CDR3, the DNA is TGTGCCAGCAGCTTTGGTTTGACAGGGGGCAACGAGCAGTACTTC.

The V gene is TRBV19, the J gene TRBJ1-1; unclear D gene. The V end was cut by 3 bases, the J end by 4 bases, with 9 bases between. The CDR3 is made up of 13 amino acids. The V gene's germline CDR1 is LNHDA and CDR2 SQIVND (reference sequence). The CDR3 coding sequence is TGTGCCAGTAGTATCAGCCTGACCACTGAAGCTTTCTTT. Translating it yields CASSISLTTEAFF.

The V call is TRBV29-1, the J call TRBJ1-1; 8 nucleotides line up with TRBD1. Germline assignment: CDR1 SQVTM and CDR2 ANQGSEA. The CDR3 loop spans 15 amino acids. Trimming removed 4 bases from V and 0 bases from J; junction bases left unmatched: 7. The CDR3 DNA follows: TGCAGCGTTGGGAGCAGGGGGCCTTTGAACACTGAAGCTTTCTTT. It is translated as CSVGSRGPLNTEAFF.

The chain has TRBV7-9 and TRBJ2-2, with 7 bases identical to TRBD1. Germline CDR1 reads SEHNR; CDR2 reads FQNEAQ (reference sequence). The ends lost 5 bases at V and 6 bases at J; junction bases unmatched: 6. CDR3 length equals 14 residues. The CDR3 region is CASSHKGAAGELFF. The DNA of the CDR3 is TGTGCCAGCAGCCATAAGGGGGCAGCCGGGGAGCTGTTTTTT.

The chain has TRBV6-1 and TRBJ2-2; the match to TRBD2 covers 7 bases. Germline trimming cut 7 bases from V and 3 bases from J; bases unmatched to any gene: 5. Germline V gene sequence: CDR1 MNHNS, CDR2 SASEGT. The CDR3 is 14 residues long. The CDR3 nucleotides are TGTGCCAGCACCAGGCTAGCGGACACCGGGGAGCTGTTTTTT. Translation gives CASTRLADTGELFF.

This rearrangement joins TRBV7-8 to TRBJ1-1; 8 nucleotides agree with TRBD1. The germline V gene has CDR1 SGHVS and CDR2 FQNEAQ. J gave up 3 bases and V 5 bases, and 5 bases lay outside the gene matches. This CDR3 comprises 14 residues. CDR3 DNA sequence: TGTGCCAGCAGCCAGGGGGCTTGGGACACTGAAGCTTTCTTT. Translation: CASSQGAWDTEAFF.

This chain joins TRBV9 and TRBJ1-1; the D is unclear. Trimming shortened V by 2 bases and J by 6 bases, and 11 bases separated the two germline ends. Germline-derived CDR1 and CDR2 are SGDLS and YYNGEE. The CDR3 runs 13 residues. DNA of the CDR3: TGTGCCAGCAGCGTGTCGGGAGGGTCTGAAGCTTTCTTT. Translating gives CASSVSGGSEAFF.

The V and J genes are TRBV4-3 and TRBJ2-1, with 9 bases that match TRBD2. This CDR3 is built from 15 residues. V lost 3 bases to trimming and J lost 6 bases; unmatched junction nucleotides: 6. CDR1 and CDR2 (germline): LGHNA, YSLEER. CDR3 region: CASSQGWTSVNEQFF. For the CDR3, the DNA is TGCGCCAGCAGCCAGGGGTGGACTAGCGTCAATGAGCAGTTCTTC.

The table lists this clone with a count of one. This chain joins TRBV11-3 and TRBJ2-1; 13 bases map to TRBD2. The CDR3 spans 15 residues. Germline trimming cut 3 bases from V and 6 bases from J; bases unmatched to any gene: 2. Germline CDR1 SGHNT, CDR2 YENEEA. CDR3 DNA sequence: TGTGCCAGCAGCTTCCGACTAGCGGGAGGCAATGAGCAGTTCTTC. Amino acid sequence: CASSFRLAGGNEQFF.

V usage is TRBV6-6 and J usage is TRBJ1-4; 7 nucleotides line up with TRBD1. From germline, CDR1 is MNHNY and CDR2 SVGAGI (reference sequence). This CDR3 contains 15 residues. V was pared by 1 base and J by 5 bases, with 4 bases of the junction left unmatched. This CDR3 reads CASSYLGQKNEKLFF. CDR3 bases: TGTGCCAGCAGTTACTTGGGACAGAAGAATGAAAAACTGTTTTTT.

This sequence joins TRBV10-3 and TRBJ1-6, with TRBD1 matching over 7 bases. The J segment lost 7 bases and the V segment lost 3 bases, leaving 9 bases of the junction unmatched. The CDR3 covers 16 residues. Germline CDR1 reads ENHRY; CDR2 reads SYGVKD. The CDR3 nucleotides read TGTGCCATCAGTGATAGAGGGGGCGAGTTCAATTCACCCCTCCACTTT. As protein: CAISDRGGEFNSPLHF.

The V call is TRBV6-5, the J call TRBJ2-7; D unclear. V was pared by 2 bases and J by 4 bases, with 15 bases between. CDR3 length: 15 residues. Germline V CDR1 and CDR2: MNHEY, SVGAGI. CDR3 bases: TGTGCCAGCAGTTACCAAATCGCGCGAGTTTACGAGCAGTACTTC. It codes for CASSYQIARVYEQYF.

The J gene is TRBJ2-3, the V gene TRBV4-1; no definite D call. Trimming removed 1 base at V and 6 bases at J, with 2 bases between. CDR3 length: 11 amino acids. The V gene's germline CDR1 is MGHRA and CDR2 YSYEKL. CDR3 loop: CASSQGDTQYF. DNA of the CDR3: TGCGCCAGCAGCCAAGGGGATACGCAGTATTTT.

This rearrangement joins TRBV7-2 to TRBJ1-3; D ambiguous. The CDR3 contains 12 residues. Germline-derived CDR1 and CDR2 are SGHTA and FQGNSA. Between the trimmed V and J ends, which lost 3 bases and 3 bases, there was a span of 3 bases. The chain's CDR3 is CASSFFGNTIYF. The CDR3 bases are TGTGCCAGCAGCTTTTTTGGAAACACCATATATTTT. Filled out from reference TRBV7-2 and TRBJ1-3, the complete variable domain reads GAGVSQSPSNKVTEKGKDVELRCDPISGHTALYWYRQSLGQGLEFLIYFQGNSAPDKSGLPSDRFSAERTGGSVSTLTIQRTQQEDSAVYLCASSFFGNTIYFGEGSWLTVV.

This clone was detected once. The chain combines TRBV7-9 with TRBJ2-1; 11 bases are shared with TRBD2. J lost 6 bases, V lost 5 bases, and 9 bases had no gene match. The CDR3 is 16 amino acids. Germline V CDR1 and CDR2: SEHNR, FQNEAQ (reference sequence). The CDR3 here is CASSPSGTSGFNEQFF. CDR3 bases: TGTGCCAGCAGCCCTAGTGGGACTAGCGGTTTCAATGAGCAGTTCTTC. Together with reference TRBV7-9 and TRBJ2-1, the CDR3 gives the full variable domain: DTGVSQNPRHKITKRGQNVTFRCDPISEHNRLYWYRQTLGQGPEFLTYFQNEAQLEKSRLLSDRFSAERPKGSFSTLEIQRTEQGDSAMYLCASSPSGTSGFNEQFFGPGTRLTVL.

The rearrangement links TRBV10-2 to TRBJ2-7; D may be TRBD1 (6 bases). This CDR3 is built from 14 residues. CDR1 and CDR2 (germline): WSHSY, SAAADI. Trimming stripped 4 bases from V and 6 bases from J, with 16 bases between. CDR3: CASSVARTAVEQYF. CDR3 DNA: TGCGCCAGCAGTGTAGCGAGGACAGCTGTCGAGCAGTACTTC.

The sample holds one count of this clone. V usage is TRBV11-1 and J usage is TRBJ2-7, with 11 bases identical to TRBD2. The junction had 3 bases not matched to a gene; V was cut back by 0 bases and J by 2 bases. Per germline, CDR1 SGHAT and CDR2 FQDESV (reference sequence). The CDR3 is 16 residues long. The CDR3 region has the DNA TGTGCCAGCAGCTTAGCGCTAGCGGGAGGTGCCTACGAGCAGTACTTC. It yields the protein CASSLALAGGAYEQYF.

V usage is TRBV30 and J usage is TRBJ1-2, with D tentatively TRBD1 (6 bases). CDR3 length: 13 residues. Germline CDR1 reads GTSNPN; CDR2 reads SVGIG (reference sequence). V lost 3 bases and J 8 bases, leaving 16 bases between the germline ends. CDR3: CAWSTTGNLGYTF. The CDR3 DNA follows: TGTGCCTGGAGCACTACAGGGAATCTCGGCTACACCTTC.

The chain is built from TRBV7-9 and TRBJ2-1; D uncertain. Trimming pared 11 bases from V and 4 bases from J, leaving 12 bases between. The CDR3 spans 12 residues. Germline V gene data show CDR1 as SEHNR and CDR2 as FQNEAQ (reference sequence). The CDR3 spells CALRPQYNEQFF. The CDR3 coding sequence is TGTGCCCTCCGCCCCCAATACAATGAGCAGTTCTTC. Full variable domain (rest looked up from reference TRBV7-9 and TRBJ2-1): DTGVSQNPRHKITKRGQNVTFRCDPISEHNRLYWYRQTLGQGPEFLTYFQNEAQLEKSRLLSDRFSAERPKGSFSTLEIQRTEQGDSAMYLCALRPQYNEQFFGPGTRLTVL.

The V and J genes are TRBV30 and TRBJ1-6; D perhaps matches TRBD1 (5 bases). V shed 8 bases and J shed 9 bases, with 20 bases lying between them. Germline V gene sequence: CDR1 GTSNPN, CDR2 SVGIG (reference sequence). CDR3 length: 14 amino acids. The CDR3 reads CAGEGTVRGSPLHF. DNA for the CDR3: TGTGCCGGCGAGGGGACCGTCCGAGGTTCACCCCTCCACTTT.

The gene calls are TRBV4-1 and TRBJ2-7; a weak D match, TRBD1 (5 bases). The CDR3 extends over 14 amino acids. Germline V CDR1 and CDR2: MGHRA, YSYEKL. Trimming took 6 bases from V and 3 from J, leaving 15 bases between them. The CDR3 coding sequence is TGCGCCAGCAGGATCAGGACGACAGACTACGAGCAGTACTTC. Translating it yields CASRIRTTDYEQYF.

The genes are TRBV15 and TRBJ1-2; 12 bases line up with TRBD1. V lost 1 base to trimming and J lost 8 bases; unmatched junction nucleotides: 8. This CDR3 has 16 amino acids. Germline-derived CDR1 and CDR2 are LNHNV and YYDKDF (reference sequence). The DNA of the CDR3 is TGTGCCACCAGCAGAGTACCGGGACAGGGGGCGTTGGGCTACACCTTC. It is translated as CATSRVPGQGALGYTF. Full variable domain (rest looked up from reference TRBV15 and TRBJ1-2): DAMVIQNPRYQVTQFGKPVTLSCSQTLNHNVMYWYQQKSSQAPKLLFHYYDKDFNNEADTPDNFQSRRPNTSFCFLDIRSPGLGDTAMYLCATSRVPGQGALGYTFGSGTRLTVV.

The chain joins TRBV27 to TRBJ2-7; the match to TRBD2 covers 10 bases. CDR1 is MNHEY, CDR2 SMNVEV, per germline (reference sequence). The CDR3 loop spans 14 amino acids. Trimming removed 6 bases from V and 1 base from J; junction bases left unmatched: 3. The CDR3, as DNA: TGTGCCAGCAGCCTAGCGGGAGCGTCCTACGAGCAGTACTTC. It specifies CASSLAGASYEQYF.

This clone occurred once. V usage is TRBV9 and J usage is TRBJ1-5; no clear D. Trimming took 3 bases from V and 5 from J, leaving 15 bases between them. The germline V gene encodes CDR1 SGDLS and CDR2 YYNGEE. This CDR3 is built from 15 residues. The CDR3 region has the DNA TGTGCCAGCAGCGCCGGGGAAGCGGGGTATCAGCCCCAGCATTTT. Translating gives CASSAGEAGYQPQHF. Combining the CDR3 with reference TRBV9 and TRBJ1-5 gives the whole variable domain DSGVTQTPKHLITATGQRVTLRCSPRSGDLSVYWYQQSLDQGLQFLIQYYNGEERAKGNILERFSAQQFPDLHSELNLSSLELGDSALYFCASSAGEAGYQPQHFGDGTRLSIL.

In its sample, this clone was seen a few times. The rearrangement links TRBV7-6 to TRBJ2-7; D is perhaps TRBD1 (6 bases). V lost 3 bases, J lost 2 bases, and 20 bases lay in between. CDR1 and CDR2 from the germline V gene are SGHVS and FNYEAQ. The CDR3 length is 17 residues. This chain's CDR3 is CASSFSHKPPGAYEQYF. The DNA for the CDR3 is TGTGCCAGCAGCTTTTCCCACAAGCCGCCAGGGGCCTACGAGCAGTACTTC.